The source of this T cell receptor beta chain is a study of monozygotic twins with cystic fibrosis. A remark on this clone: Antigen unknown.

V lost 5 bases to trimming and J lost 8 bases, with 12 bases between them. Germline lookup yields CDR1 MNHNS and CDR2 SASEGT. The CDR3 consists of 12 residues. Findings and caveats of the study: Monozygotic CF twin pairs shared significantly more nucleotide-identical clonotypes than unrelated CF individuals did.

The method was immunoSEQ multiplex PCR; TCRdb's version includes in-frame clones alone and lacks a portion of them. The repertoire holds around 34,000 clones, with approximately 67% as singletons. Input material: blood. This chain links TRBV6-1 with TRBJ1-1; TRBD1 might be the D (6 bases). The TCR sequence derives from a girl aged 10-17 years with cystic fibrosis. The CDR3 nucleotides read TGTGCCAGCAGTCCCCGAGGGGGGGAAGCTTTCTTT. This gives the protein CASSPRGGEAFF.